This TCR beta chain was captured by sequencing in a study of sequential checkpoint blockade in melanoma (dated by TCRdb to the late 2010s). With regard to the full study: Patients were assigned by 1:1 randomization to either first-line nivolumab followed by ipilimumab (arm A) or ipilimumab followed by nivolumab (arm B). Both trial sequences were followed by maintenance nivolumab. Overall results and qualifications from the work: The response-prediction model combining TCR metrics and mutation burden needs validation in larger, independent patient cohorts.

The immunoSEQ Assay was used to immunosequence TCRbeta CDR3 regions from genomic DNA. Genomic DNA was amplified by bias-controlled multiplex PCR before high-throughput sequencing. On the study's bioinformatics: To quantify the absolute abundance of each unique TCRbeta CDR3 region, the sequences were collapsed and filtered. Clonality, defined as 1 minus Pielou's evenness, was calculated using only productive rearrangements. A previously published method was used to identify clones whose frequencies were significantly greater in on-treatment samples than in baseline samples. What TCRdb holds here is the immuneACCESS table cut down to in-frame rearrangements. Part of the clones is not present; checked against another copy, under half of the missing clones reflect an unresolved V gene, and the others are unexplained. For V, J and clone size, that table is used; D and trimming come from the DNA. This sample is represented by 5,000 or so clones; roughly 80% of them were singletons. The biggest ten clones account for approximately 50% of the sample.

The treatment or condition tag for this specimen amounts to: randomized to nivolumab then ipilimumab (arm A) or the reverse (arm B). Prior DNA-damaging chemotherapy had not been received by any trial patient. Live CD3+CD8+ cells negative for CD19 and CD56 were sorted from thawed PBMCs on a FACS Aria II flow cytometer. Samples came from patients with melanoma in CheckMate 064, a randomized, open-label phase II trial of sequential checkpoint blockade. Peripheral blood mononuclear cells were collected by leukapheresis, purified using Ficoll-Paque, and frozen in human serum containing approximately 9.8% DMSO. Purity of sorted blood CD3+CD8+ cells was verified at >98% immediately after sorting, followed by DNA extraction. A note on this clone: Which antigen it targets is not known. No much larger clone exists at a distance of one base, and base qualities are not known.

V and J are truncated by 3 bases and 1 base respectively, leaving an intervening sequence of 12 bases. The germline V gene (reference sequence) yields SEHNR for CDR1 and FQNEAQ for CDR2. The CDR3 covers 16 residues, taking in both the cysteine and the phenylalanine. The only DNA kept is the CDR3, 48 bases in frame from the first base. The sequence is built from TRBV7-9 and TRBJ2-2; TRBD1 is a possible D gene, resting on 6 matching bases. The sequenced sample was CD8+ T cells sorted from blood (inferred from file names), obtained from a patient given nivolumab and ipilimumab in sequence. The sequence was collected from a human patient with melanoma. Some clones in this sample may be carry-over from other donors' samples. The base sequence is TGTGCCAGCAGCTTCTCAGGGGCCCAGAACACCGGGGAGCTGTTTTTT. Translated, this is CASSFSGAQNTGELFF.